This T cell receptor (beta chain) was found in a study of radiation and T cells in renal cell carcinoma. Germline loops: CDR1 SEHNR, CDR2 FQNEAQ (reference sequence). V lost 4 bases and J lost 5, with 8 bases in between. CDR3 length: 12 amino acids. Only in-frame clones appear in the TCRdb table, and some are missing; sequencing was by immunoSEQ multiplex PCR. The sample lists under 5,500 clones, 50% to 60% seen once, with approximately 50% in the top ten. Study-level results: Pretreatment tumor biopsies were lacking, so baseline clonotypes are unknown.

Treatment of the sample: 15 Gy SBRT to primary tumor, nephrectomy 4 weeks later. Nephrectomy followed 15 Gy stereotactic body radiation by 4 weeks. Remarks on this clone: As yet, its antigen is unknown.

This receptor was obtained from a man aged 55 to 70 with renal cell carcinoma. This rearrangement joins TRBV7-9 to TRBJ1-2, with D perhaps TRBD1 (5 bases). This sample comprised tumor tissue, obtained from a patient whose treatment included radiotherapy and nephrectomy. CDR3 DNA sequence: TGTGCCAGCAGCTCTCAGGGTTATGGCTACACCTTC. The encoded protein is CASSSQGYGYTF.